The T cell receptor beta chain described here comes from a study of CD8 T cells in ankylosing spondylitis (dated by TCRdb to 2017 to 2019). About the full investigation: The study profiled T cell receptor beta repertoires in healthy donors and ankylosing spondylitis patients to find disease-linked TCR variants. Peripheral blood samples were taken, and synovial fluid was additionally collected from ankylosing spondylitis patients. The full study cohort was made up of about 25 ankylosing spondylitis patients and 108 healthy donors. Paper-wide results and their limitations: The disease-linked clones were reported as significantly enriched in matched synovial fluid samples from ankylosing spondylitis patients. Some motif variants had previously been reported in the synovial fluid and blood of reactive arthritis patients, which suggests shared mechanisms of disease initiation. The disease-linked clones showed a CD8+ phenotype and occurred at relatively low frequencies in peripheral blood. A TCR beta motif of several highly homologous amino acid variants appeared characteristic of blood from ankylosing spondylitis patients.

There are a few counts of this clonotype. Its antigen target is currently unknown. No base-level quality is on record; no much larger clone is a single base apart. Sequencing took place on an Illumina HiSeq 2500. TCR beta libraries were prepared by quantitative 5'-RACE with molecular barcodes. Concerning the study's data processing: Disease-linked TCR variants were identified with a new computational method built on a probabilistic model of VDJ rearrangement. Through fastp at Q25 and MiXCR, TCRdb rebuilt clones from the public reads, retaining in-frame beta chains. Each record represents a unique CDR3 protein, reported with the most common genes and DNA among its rows. TCRdb, not the original authors, processed these V and J calls. The sample yields around 450,000 distinct CDR3 sequences; 26% were counted once. The ten largest clones represent about 0.89% of the sample. Reading the germline V gene (reference sequence) gives CDR1 DFQATT and CDR2 SNEGSKA. Germline trimming amounts to 5 bases on V and 5 bases on J, with 9 as the count of junction bases outside the gene matches. The CDR3, from cysteine to phenylalanine, totals 14 residues. The DNA shown is the 42-base CDR3, in frame from base 1.

The sequence came from a male donor with ankylosing spondylitis. The sequencing sample was made of blood, either unsorted or a sorted T cell fraction (not recorded which). The chain uses TRBV20-1 and TRBJ2-1, and TRBD1 matches 7 of the central bases. The DNA sequence reads TGCAGTGCTCCGCCAGGGGGTAGGAACAATGAGCAGTTCTTC. Protein translation: CSAPPGGRNNEQFF.